This T cell receptor (beta chain) emerged from a study of cytomegalovirus exposure and HLA in healthy donors. Unmatched junction bases numbered 19, after V lost 6 bases and J lost 1 base. This CDR3 contains 19 residues. CDR1 is MDHEN and CDR2 is SYDVKM in the germline V gene. The PCR ran on 60 Vbeta and 13 Jbeta primers. Generated by immunoSEQ multiplex PCR, the TCRdb table keeps only in-frame clones and is missing some. The table includes roughly 130,000 clones, around four fifths detected once. V gene TRBV28 combines with J gene TRBJ2-5, with 8 bases identical to TRBD2. What was sequenced was PBMCs. The sequence derives from a woman between 40 and 55 years old in good health and CMV-seropositive. CDR3 in DNA: TGTGCCAGCAGAGACCAACAGGGATCGAGACTAGCGAGCCAAGAGACCCAGTACTTC. Amino acids: CASRDQQGSRLASQETQYF.